What follows is one TCR beta chain and its context. Original methodology: Amplified reference gene primers provided the basis for estimating nucleated cell counts. Produced via immunoSEQ multiplex PCR; TCRdb's table is partial and in-frame only. V, J and clone size derive from that table, while D and trimming were established from the DNA sequence. Of 110,000 to 150,000 clones listed, over 75% were seen once; the top ten hold approximately 3%. The data belong to a study of blood T cell repertoires in COVID-19. Across the study: The samples span acute and convalescent COVID-19 from the United States, Italy and Spain. Sources were T cells, B-cell-depleted T cells, or PBMCs; the material itself was cDNA or gDNA.

Germline CDR1 reads KGHSH; CDR2 reads LQKENI. The CDR3 runs 16 residues. The V and J ends lost 0 bases and 1 base respectively, with 13 bases between them. J is TRBJ2-7 and V is TRBV18; perhaps TRBD1 as D (8 bases). This receptor was taken from a woman aged 55-69 years with active COVID-19. Input material: peripheral blood. The CDR3 protein is CASSPPNRGGSYEQYF. CDR3 sequence (DNA): TGTGCCAGCTCACCACCCAACAGGGGGGGGTCCTACGAGCAGTACTTC.